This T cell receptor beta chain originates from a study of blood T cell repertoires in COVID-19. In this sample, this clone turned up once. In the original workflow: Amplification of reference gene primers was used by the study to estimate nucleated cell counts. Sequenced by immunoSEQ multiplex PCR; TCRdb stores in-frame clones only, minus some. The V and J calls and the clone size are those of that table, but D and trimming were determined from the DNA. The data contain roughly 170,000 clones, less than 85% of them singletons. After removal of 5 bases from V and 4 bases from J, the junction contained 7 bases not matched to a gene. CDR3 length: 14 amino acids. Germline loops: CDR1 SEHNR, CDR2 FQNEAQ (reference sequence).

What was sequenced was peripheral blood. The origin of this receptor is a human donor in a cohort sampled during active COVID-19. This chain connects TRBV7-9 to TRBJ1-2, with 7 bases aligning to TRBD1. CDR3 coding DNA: TGTGCCAGCAGCCCCGACAGGGATTCCTATGGCTACACCTTC. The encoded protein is CASSPDRDSYGYTF.